This T cell receptor beta chain was recovered during a study of blood T cell repertoires in COVID-19. Across the whole study: In each case, the material was cDNA or gDNA derived from T cells, B-cell-depleted T cells, or PBMCs.

The CDR3 has 15 residues. Germline trimming cut 2 bases from V and 10 bases from J; bases unmatched to any gene: 7. The germline V gene has CDR1 SGHVS and CDR2 FQNEAQ. As originally analysed: Amplified reference gene primers provided the basis for estimating nucleated cell counts. The method was immunoSEQ multiplex PCR; TCRdb's version includes in-frame clones alone and lacks a portion of them. V, J and clone size are taken as reported in that table, and D and trimming were inferred from the DNA itself. In the table there are about 340,000 clones, around 88% of which are singletons. The source material was peripheral blood. The rearrangement uses TRBV7-8 and TRBJ1-6; 8 bases match TRBD1. This clonotype originated in a man aged 25-40 years with active or convalescent COVID-19. CDR3 in DNA: TGTGCCAGCAGCTTACCCCGGACAGGGCTATCACCCCTCCACTTT. Protein sequence: CASSLPRTGLSPLHF.